What follows are 28 T cell receptor beta chains derived from one specimen sequenced in a study of early T cells in non-severe SARS-CoV-2 infection (dated by TCRdb to the early 2020s). The library came from 5' RACE. TCRdb names NextSeq 500 as the instrument used. TCRdb trimmed the raw reads at Q25, called clones with MiXCR and kept productive beta chains. Each record represents a unique CDR3 protein, reported with the most common genes and DNA among its rows. This sample gives about 45,000 distinct CDR3 sequences in total; over 9% of them show up just once. The top ten clones comprise 16% of the sample. Sequencing was carried out using whole blood. The receptors originated from an adult who was a healthcare worker with PCR-confirmed SARS-CoV-2 infection or an uninfected control (not recorded which).

This clonotype turned up a few times. The genes are TRBV11-2 and TRBJ1-6; perhaps TRBD1 as D (6 bases). In germline, CDR1 is SGHAT, CDR2 FQNNGV. The CDR3 covers 17 residues. Trimming cost V 1 base and J 7 bases, with 17 bases left between them. CDR3 in amino acids: CASSLVLTQGLNSPLHF. The CDR3 DNA follows: TGTGCCAGCAGCTTAGTTCTAACACAGGGATTGAATTCACCCCTCCACTTT.

This clonotype was recorded at least ten times. The rearrangement links TRBV7-9 to TRBJ2-7; D is perhaps TRBD2 (5 bases). Germline V CDR1 and CDR2: SEHNR, FQNEAQ (reference sequence). CDR3 length: 15 amino acids. Trimming removed 2 bases from V and 5 bases from J, with 16 bases in between. Here the CDR3 DNA reads TGTGCCAGCAGCTTATTTCCTAGCCTATCCGACGAGCAGTACTTC. It codes for CASSLFPSLSDEQYF.

This clonotype was observed a few times. This chain links TRBV11-2 with TRBJ2-3; no definite D call. CDR1 is SGHAT, CDR2 FQNNGV, per germline. The CDR3 extends over 16 amino acids. Trimming shortened V by 1 base and J by 6 bases, and 17 bases separated the two germline ends. As DNA, the CDR3 is TGTGCCAGCAGCTTAGTTCGCTGGCCCGGCAAGGATACGCAGTATTTT. It yields the protein CASSLVRWPGKDTQYF.

In its sample, this clonotype was seen many times. V usage is TRBV6-5 and J usage is TRBJ1-4; D remains unclear. V lost 10 bases to trimming and J lost 7 bases, with 10 bases between them. The CDR3 is made up of 11 amino acids. Germline CDR1 and CDR2: MNHEY and SVGAGI. Here the CDR3 reads CATGNGEKLFF. CDR3 bases: TGTGCCACGGGCAATGGTGAAAAACTGTTTTTT.

This chain links TRBV5-1 with TRBJ2-7; the D call may be TRBD1 or TRBD2 (6 bases each). The CDR3 contains 18 residues. CDR1 and CDR2 (germline): SGHRS, YFSETQ. Trimming pared 0 bases from V and 6 bases from J, leaving 25 bases between. The CDR3 nucleotides are TGCGCCAGCAGCTTGGCAGGCAGGGGAGGAATACAAAGCCGCGAGCAGTACTTC. Its protein is CASSLAGRGGIQSREQYF. Drawing the rest from reference TRBV5-1 and TRBJ2-7, the complete variable domain is KAGVTQTPRYLIKTRGQQVTLSCSPISGHRSVSWYQQTPGQGLQFLFEYFSETQRNKGNFPGRFSGRQFSNSRSEMNVSTLELGDSALYLCASSLAGRGGIQSREQYFGPGTRLTVT.

This clonotype turned up a few times. The J gene is TRBJ2-3, the V gene TRBV29-1; D possibly corresponds to TRBD2 (6 bases). The V and J ends lost 5 bases and 1 base respectively, with 10 bases between them. CDR1 and CDR2 from the germline V gene are SQVTM and ANQGSEA. The CDR3 consists of 13 residues. This chain's CDR3 is CSVPERGTDTQYF. The DNA for the CDR3 is TGCAGCGTTCCAGAGCGGGGCACAGATACGCAGTATTTT.

The chain carries TRBV2 and TRBJ2-2; TRBD1 is a possible D gene (6 bases). The CDR3 has 15 residues. V lost 1 base to trimming and J lost 5 bases, with 11 bases between them. CDR1 is SNHLY, CDR2 FYNNEI, per germline. The CDR3, as DNA: TGTGCCAGCAGTGAAGGGGGGCGCGCAACCGGGGAGCTGTTTTTT. Its translation is CASSEGGRATGELFF. Drawing the rest from reference TRBV2 and TRBJ2-2, the complete variable domain is EPEVTQTPSHQVTQMGQEVILRCVPISNHLYFYWYRQILGQKVEFLVSFYNNEISEKSEIFDDQFSVERPDGSNFTLKIRSTKLEDSAMYFCASSEGGRATGELFFGEGSRLTVL.

The J gene is TRBJ2-3, the V gene TRBV6-2 or TRBV6-3; 9 bases are a match to TRBD1. Germline trimming cut 4 bases from V and 4 bases from J; bases unmatched to any gene: 6. Germline CDR1 reads MNHEY; CDR2 reads SVGEGT. This CDR3 has 15 residues. The CDR3 DNA sequence: TGTGCCAGCAGTTTCGGGACAGGGAGAGCAGATACGCAGTATTTT. This gives the protein CASSFGTGRADTQYF.

In its sample, this clonotype was seen many times. This chain links TRBV6-5 with TRBJ1-6, with a tentative D call TRBD1 (6 bases). V was clipped by 6 bases and J by 0 bases, with 15 bases between them. Germline lookup yields CDR1 MNHEY and CDR2 SVGAGI. The CDR3 has 17 amino acids. The CDR3 nucleotides read TGTGCCAGCAGCCGCGGAGGGGGAGGCTCCTATAATTCACCCCTCCACTTT. Amino acid sequence: CASSRGGGGSYNSPLHF.

The table lists this clonotype with many counts. This rearrangement joins TRBV3-1 to TRBJ1-1, with TRBD1 as a possible D gene (6 bases). This CDR3 contains 14 residues. The germline V and J ends were trimmed by 1 base and 4 bases, with 10 bases remaining between them. Per germline, CDR1 LGHDT and CDR2 YNNKEL (reference sequence). The CDR3 loop is CASSQGGGSTEAFF. The CDR3 nucleotides read TGTGCCAGCAGCCAAGGAGGGGGTTCCACTGAAGCTTTCTTT. Looking up the rest from reference TRBV3-1 and TRBJ1-1 gives the full variable domain: DTAVSQTPKYLVTQMGNDKSIKCEQNLGHDTMYWYKQDSKKFLKIMFSYNNKELIINETVPNRFSPKSPDKAHLNLHINSLELGDSAVYFCASSQGGGSTEAFFGQGTRLTVV.

The sample holds many counts of this clonotype. V gene TRBV5-6 combines with J gene TRBJ2-5; 7 bases match TRBD2. The junction had 5 bases not matched to a gene; V was cut back by 1 base and J by 5 bases. Per germline, CDR1 SGHDT and CDR2 YYEEEE. The CDR3 spans 14 residues. The DNA of the CDR3 is TGTGCCAGCAGCTTGTGGGGGGGATCGGAGACCCAGTACTTC. Translating gives CASSLWGGSETQYF.

This clonotype appeared a few times. This chain joins TRBV2 and TRBJ1-3; tentatively, D is TRBD1 (5 bases). V shed 8 bases and J shed 0 bases, with 8 bases lying between them. The CDR3 length is 13 residues. Germline CDR1 reads SNHLY; CDR2 reads FYNNEI. The CDR3 loop is CASGATSGNTIYF. The CDR3 DNA is TGTGCCAGCGGGGCCACCTCTGGAAACACCATATATTTT.

This clonotype was picked up a small number of times. This chain joins TRBV10-3 and TRBJ2-7; the D gene is possibly TRBD2 (6 bases). CDR1 and CDR2 from the germline V gene are ENHRY and SYGVKD. Trimming cost V 0 bases and J 6 bases, with 9 bases left between them. This CDR3 spans 13 amino acids. The CDR3 spells CAISESNGGEQYF. The CDR3 region has the DNA TGTGCCATCAGTGAGTCGAACGGGGGCGAGCAGTACTTC.

This clonotype was counted at least ten times. This chain links TRBV7-9 with TRBJ2-1; 9 positions agree with TRBD1. This CDR3 spans 15 amino acids. CDR1 is SEHNR, CDR2 FQNEAQ, per germline (reference sequence). V shed 4 bases, J shed 3 bases, and the junction held 4 bases outside the gene matches. The CDR3 nucleotides read TGTGCCAGCAGCTCCCGGGACAGGGTCTACAATGAGCAGTTCTTC. Its translation is CASSSRDRVYNEQFF. Based on the CDR3 plus reference TRBV7-9 and TRBJ2-1, the full variable domain is DTGVSQNPRHKITKRGQNVTFRCDPISEHNRLYWYRQTLGQGPEFLTYFQNEAQLEKSRLLSDRFSAERPKGSFSTLEIQRTEQGDSAMYLCASSSRDRVYNEQFFGPGTRLTVL.

This clonotype was seen ten or more times. The rearrangement links TRBV28 to TRBJ2-5; D unresolved. There are 16 residues in the CDR3. CDR1 MDHEN and CDR2 SYDVKM come from the germline V gene. V was cut by 7 bases and J by 2 bases, with 20 bases left in between. The CDR3: CASTLLQGGTQETQYF. DNA of the CDR3: TGTGCCAGCACCTTACTACAAGGCGGTACTCAAGAGACCCAGTACTTC.

This clonotype was observed at least ten times. The chain recombines TRBV10-2 with TRBJ2-2; tentative D call: TRBD1 (6 bases). Germline lookup yields CDR1 WSHSY and CDR2 SAAADI. The CDR3 contains 16 residues. The V end lost 6 bases, the J end lost 0 bases, and 14 bases lay between the germline ends. CDR3 residues: CASRHTGNPNTGELFF. CDR3 DNA: TGCGCCAGCAGGCATACAGGGAACCCGAACACCGGGGAGCTGTTTTTT.

Only a few counts were recorded for this clonotype. The chain uses TRBV5-1 and TRBJ2-1, with 10 bases that match TRBD1. Germline values: CDR1 SGHRS, CDR2 YFSETQ. This CDR3 contains 16 residues. V lost 4 bases to trimming and J lost 7 bases; unmatched junction nucleotides: 11. In DNA form, the CDR3 reads TGCGCCAGCAGCCCTGCTAACGCGGACAGGGGGAATGAGCAGTTCTTC. Protein product: CASSPANADRGNEQFF.

V and J are TRBV7-2 and TRBJ2-1; 9 bases agree with TRBD2. CDR3 length: 15 amino acids. Germline loops: CDR1 SGHTA, CDR2 FQGNSA. The junction had 7 bases not matched to a gene; V was cut back by 2 bases and J by 8 bases. CDR3 region: CASSLPSAGGDEQFF. Here the CDR3 DNA reads TGTGCCAGCAGCTTACCGTCCGCGGGAGGGGATGAGCAGTTCTTC.

This clonotype was seen many times. The gene calls are TRBV7-3 and TRBJ2-7; a possible D gene is TRBD2 (5 bases). Germline-derived CDR1 and CDR2 are SGHTA and FQGTGA. Trimming removed 5 bases from V and 6 bases from J, with 14 bases in between. This CDR3 is 13 amino acids long. In nucleotides, the CDR3 is TGTGCCAGCAGCCTCACGGGGTCTGGCGAGCAGTACTTC. It yields the protein CASSLTGSGEQYF.

This clonotype was recorded a few times. V is TRBV5-6 and J is TRBJ1-2; 9 nucleotides agree with TRBD1. V was clipped by 3 bases and J by 5 bases; unmatched bases: 5. CDR3 length: 14 residues. Germline V gene sequence: CDR1 SGHDT, CDR2 YYEEEE. The CDR3 region is CASSSDRGNYGYTF. The CDR3 DNA sequence: TGTGCCAGCAGCTCTGACAGGGGGAATTATGGCTACACCTTC.

The chain couples TRBV7-8 to TRBJ1-1, with D unresolved. The CDR3 is 12 residues long. Germline V gene sequence: CDR1 SGHVS, CDR2 FQNEAQ. Trimming left V 0 bases short and J 3 bases short, with 2 bases between. The CDR3 reads CASSLAYTEAFF. The CDR3 bases are TGTGCCAGCAGCTTAGCCTACACTGAAGCTTTCTTT.

This clonotype was found many times. The chain carries TRBV12-3 or TRBV12-4 and TRBJ1-3, with D unclear. V was cut by 8 bases and J by 0 bases, with 8 bases left in between. CDR3 length: 13 amino acids. The CDR3 loop reads CASRHVSGNTIYF. DNA of the CDR3: TGTGCCAGCCGTCACGTCTCTGGAAACACCATATATTTT.

This chain links TRBV11-2 with TRBJ2-7, with no clear D. V gave up 3 bases and J gave up 1 base, with 7 bases separating them. Germline CDR1 SGHAT, CDR2 FQNNGV. The length of the CDR3 is 13 residues. The CDR3 reads CASSLWASYEQYF. The CDR3 bases are TGTGCCAGCAGCTTGTGGGCTTCCTACGAGCAGTACTTC.

This clonotype was picked up a small number of times. The V gene is TRBV5-5, the J gene TRBJ2-3, with D maybe TRBD1 (6 bases). The V end lost 4 bases, the J end lost 2 bases, and 20 bases lay between the germline ends. Looked up from germline, CDR1 is SGHKS and CDR2 is YYEKEE (reference sequence). The CDR3 sequence is 17 residues long. CDR3 DNA sequence: TGTGCCAGCAGCCAGGACAGAACCACCTCTGTCACAGATACGCAGTATTTT. Translating gives CASSQDRTTSVTDTQYF.

This clonotype was detected many times. The genes are TRBV21-1 and TRBJ2-2; the listed D gene, TRBD2, was not tested against the DNA. TRBV21-1 is noted as a pseudogene. This CDR3 has 15 amino acids. CDR3 region: CASSKRAGVPGELFF. CDR3 in DNA: TGTGCCAGCAGCAAACGGGCGGGAGTTCCCGGGGAGCTGTTTTTT.

The chain couples TRBV10-3 to TRBJ1-5; no firm D call. Deletions cut 10 bases from V and 7 bases from J, with 11 bases between. The CDR3 is 11 residues long. Per the germline V gene, CDR1 is ENHRY and CDR2 is SYGVKD. The CDR3 bases are TGTGCCACCCTGGAAGGCCAGCCCCAGCATTTT. Protein product: CATLEGQPQHF.

This clonotype was picked up a small number of times. The rearrangement joins TRBV7-8 to TRBJ2-1; D tentatively fits TRBD1 or TRBD2 (5 bases each). Germline loops: CDR1 SGHVS, CDR2 FQNEAQ. The CDR3 covers 16 residues. V dropped 4 bases and J dropped 1 base, with 14 bases sitting between them. CDR3 amino acids: CASSSKRGPSYNEQFF. The CDR3 coding sequence is TGTGCCAGCAGCTCAAAGAGGGGTCCGTCCTACAATGAGCAGTTCTTC.

This clonotype was recorded a few times. CDR3 protein: CSASEGPAGANVLTF. The CDR3 DNA reads TGCAGTGCTAGCGAGGGGCCGGCTGGGGCCAACGTCCTGACTTTC. This chain links TRBV20-1 with TRBJ2-6; D may match TRBD1 or TRBD2 (5 bases each). The CDR3 has 15 amino acids. The germline V gene encodes CDR1 DFQATT and CDR2 SNEGSKA (reference sequence). V shed 3 bases and J shed 2 bases, with 11 bases lying between them.